One sample yielded the 15 T cell receptor beta chains listed below, sequenced in a study of cytomegalovirus exposure and HLA in healthy donors. The PCR used 60 Vbeta and 13 Jbeta primers. The data were produced by immunoSEQ multiplex PCR, yet TCRdb's version contains in-frame clones alone and is incomplete. The profile shows some 200,000 clones, roughly 80% of them singletons. The sequencing sample was made of PBMCs. The receptor set was obtained from a woman between 18 and 30 years old in good health and CMV-seronegative.

The chain recombines TRBV29-1 with TRBJ1-2; maybe TRBD1 (5 bases). The ends were cut back, 2 bases at V and 4 bases at J, with 17 bases in the middle. The CDR3 covers 15 residues. Germline CDR1 is SQVTM and CDR2 is ANQGSEA. Here the CDR3 DNA reads TGCAGCGTTGAACGGCGGGGGGACGTCTTCTATGGCTACACCTTC. Its protein product is CSVERRGDVFYGYTF.

The chain couples TRBV29-1 to TRBJ2-2; 9 nucleotides align to TRBD2. V was pared by 5 bases and J by 3 bases, with 1 base of the junction left unmatched. The CDR3 has 13 amino acids. CDR1 and CDR2 from the germline V gene are SQVTM and ANQGSEA. In DNA, the CDR3 is TGCAGCGTTCTAGCGGGGTACACCGGGGAGCTGTTTTTT. Its protein is CSVLAGYTGELFF.

V gene TRBV6-1 combines with J gene TRBJ2-3; no clear D gene. Per germline, CDR1 MNHNS and CDR2 SASEGT. The CDR3 runs to 14 residues. V dropped 6 bases and J dropped 2 bases, with 12 bases sitting between them. For the CDR3, the DNA is TGTGCCAGCAGAGGAGCGATCTACACAGATACGCAGTATTTT. It codes for CASRGAIYTDTQYF.

In this sample, this clone turned up once. J is TRBJ2-3 and V is TRBV11-3; 14 bases are a match to TRBD2. CDR1 and CDR2 (germline): SGHNT, YENEEA. Trimming at V came to 4 bases and at J to 6 bases, leaving 12 bases not matched to a gene. This CDR3 contains 18 residues. The CDR3 protein is CASSSFPGLAGVSDTQYF. CDR3 nucleotides: TGTGCCAGCAGCTCTTTCCCGGGACTAGCGGGAGTGTCGGATACGCAGTATTTT.

The chain uses TRBV18 and TRBJ2-1, with TRBD2 matching over 9 bases. The CDR3 extends over 14 amino acids. The germline gives CDR1 KGHSH, CDR2 LQKENI. Trimming took 3 bases from V and 6 from J; bases not matched to a gene: 3. The CDR3 reads CASSPEREVNEQFF. CDR3 nucleotide sequence: TGTGCCAGCTCACCGGAGCGGGAGGTCAATGAGCAGTTCTTC. The full variable domain, with the rest looked up from reference TRBV18 and TRBJ2-1, is NAGVMQNPRHLVRRRGQEARLRCSPMKGHSHVYWYRQLPEEGLKFMVYLQKENIIDESGMPKERFSAEFPKEGPSILRIQQVVRGDSAAYFCASSPEREVNEQFFGPGTRLTVL.

The gene calls are TRBV6-1 and TRBJ1-1, with D possibly matching TRBD1 (5 bases). There are 12 residues in the CDR3. V dropped 8 bases and J dropped 5 bases, with 12 bases sitting between them. Germline V gene lookup returns CDR1 MNHNS and CDR2 SASEGT. CDR3 in amino acids: CASSRGWTEAFF. CDR3 DNA: TGTGCCAGCTCCCGGGGGTGGACTGAAGCTTTCTTT.

This clone was counted once. The chain employs TRBV7-9 and TRBJ2-5; TRBD1 aligns across 7 bases. CDR3 size: 14 residues. V trimming: 7 bases; J trimming: 5 bases; junction bases outside the gene matches: 10. The germline CDR1 and CDR2 sequences are SEHNR and FQNEAQ (reference sequence). The CDR3: CASTGTDPGETQYF. In DNA, the CDR3 is TGTGCCAGCACCGGGACAGACCCTGGGGAGACCCAGTACTTC.

V gene TRBV27 combines with J gene TRBJ1-4, with D perhaps matching TRBD1 (5 bases). V lost 5 bases to trimming and J lost 5 bases, with 12 bases between them. The CDR3 consists of 14 residues. Germline assignment: CDR1 MNHEY and CDR2 SMNVEV (reference sequence). The CDR3: CASSGGRANEKLFF. The CDR3 nucleotides read TGTGCCAGCAGTGGTGGCAGGGCCAATGAAAAACTGTTTTTT.

This rearrangement joins TRBV4-3 to TRBJ1-2; 7 bases line up with TRBD1. V dropped 3 bases and J dropped 2; count of bases not matched to a gene: 12. The CDR3 spans 17 residues. The germline V gene encodes CDR1 LGHNA and CDR2 YSLEER. The CDR3 DNA reads TGCGCCAGCAGCCAGAAGCTACCGGGACAGAAAAACTATGGCTACACCTTC. As protein: CASSQKLPGQKNYGYTF.

On this clone itself: One end of the junction does not line up with germline, which may come from a read error. Other DNA sequences of this sample code for an identical CDR3. The gene calls are TRBV14 and TRBJ1-1, with 12 nucleotides matching TRBD1. This CDR3 has 18 amino acids. Germline CDR1 SGHDN, CDR2 FVKESK. CDR3 amino acids: CASSQLRDRGRINTEAFF. CDR3 nucleotides: TGTGCCAGCAGCCAACTCCGGGACAGGGGGCGCATTAACACCGAAGCTTTCTTT.

The J gene is TRBJ1-1, the V gene TRBV19, with 8 bases that match TRBD1. This CDR3 is 14 amino acids long. V dropped 6 bases and J dropped 4; count of bases not matched to a gene: 7. Per the germline V gene, CDR1 is LNHDA and CDR2 is SQIVND (reference sequence). The CDR3, as DNA: TGTGCCAGTAGCCGAAGACAGGGGATCACTGAAGCTTTCTTT. Protein sequence: CASSRRQGITEAFF.

The chain links TRBV28 to TRBJ1-5; D unresolved. Trimming took 10 bases from V and 0 from J, leaving 13 bases between them. This CDR3 contains 14 residues. Germline V lookup: CDR1 MDHEN, CDR2 SYDVKM. The CDR3 spells CATHGRFSNQPQHF. The CDR3 bases are TGTGCCACACACGGCAGGTTTAGCAATCAGCCCCAGCATTTT.

On this clone: One end of the junction fails to match germline, which may point to a read error. The V call is TRBV7-9, the J call TRBJ2-3; 10 bases are shared with TRBD2. This CDR3 is built from 17 residues. Per the germline V gene, CDR1 is SEHNR and CDR2 is FQNEAQ (reference sequence). The CDR3 loop is CSSSSALGLAGTDTQYF. CDR3 nucleotide sequence: TGTTCCAGCAGCTCAGCCCTTGGACTAGCGGGCACAGATACGCAGTATTTT.

This clone was counted between two and nine times. The chain recombines TRBV5-4 with TRBJ2-6, with D perhaps TRBD2 (6 bases). The CDR3 length is 16 residues. Germline-derived CDR1 and CDR2 are SGHNT and YYREEE (reference sequence). V dropped 6 bases and J dropped 1 base, with 14 bases sitting between them. CDR3 in DNA: TGTGCCAGCAAGGAGGGATTGCCATCTGGGGCCAACGTCCTGACTTTC. Translated, it gives CASKEGLPSGANVLTF.

This clone was found once. The chain links TRBV10-2 to TRBJ1-1; 8 nucleotides align to TRBD1. This CDR3 comprises 15 residues. Germline values: CDR1 WSHSY, CDR2 SAAADI. The V and J ends lost 0 bases and 3 bases, in that order; junction bases with no gene match: 3. CDR3 bases: TGCGCCAGCAGTGAGTCAACAGGGGGAGACACTGAAGCTTTCTTT. Translating gives CASSESTGGDTEAFF.